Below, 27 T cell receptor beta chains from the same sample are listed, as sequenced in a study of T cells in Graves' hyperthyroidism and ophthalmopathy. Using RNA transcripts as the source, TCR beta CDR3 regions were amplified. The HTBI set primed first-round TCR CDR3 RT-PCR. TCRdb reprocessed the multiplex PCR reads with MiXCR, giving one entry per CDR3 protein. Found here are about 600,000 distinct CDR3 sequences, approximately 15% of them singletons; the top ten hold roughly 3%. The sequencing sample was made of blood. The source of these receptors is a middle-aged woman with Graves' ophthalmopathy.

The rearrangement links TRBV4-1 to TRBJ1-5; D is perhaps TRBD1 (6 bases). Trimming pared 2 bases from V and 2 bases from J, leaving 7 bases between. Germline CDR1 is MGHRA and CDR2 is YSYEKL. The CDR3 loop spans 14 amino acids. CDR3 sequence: CASSQPGGNQPQHF. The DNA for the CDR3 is TGCGCCAGCAGCCAACCAGGGGGCAATCAGCCCCAGCATTTT.

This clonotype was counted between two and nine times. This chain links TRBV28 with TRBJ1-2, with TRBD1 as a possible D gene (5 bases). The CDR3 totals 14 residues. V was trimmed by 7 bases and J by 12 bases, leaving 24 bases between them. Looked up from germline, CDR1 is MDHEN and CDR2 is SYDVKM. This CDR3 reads CASTRRGSTGGDTF. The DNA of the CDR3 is TGTGCCAGCACTCGTCGGGGGAGTACTGGCGGGGACACCTTC.

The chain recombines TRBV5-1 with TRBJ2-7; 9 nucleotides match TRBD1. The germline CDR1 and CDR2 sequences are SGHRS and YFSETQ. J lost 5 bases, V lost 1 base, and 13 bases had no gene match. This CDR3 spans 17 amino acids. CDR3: CASSLSGKQGAVNEQYF. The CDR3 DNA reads TGCGCCAGCAGCTTGTCGGGGAAACAGGGGGCGGTCAACGAGCAGTACTTC.

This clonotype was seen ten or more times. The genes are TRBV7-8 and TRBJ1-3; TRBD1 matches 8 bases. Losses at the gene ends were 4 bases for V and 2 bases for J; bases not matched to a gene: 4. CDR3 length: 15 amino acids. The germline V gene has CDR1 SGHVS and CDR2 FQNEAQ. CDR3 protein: CASSSDRVTGNTIYF. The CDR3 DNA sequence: TGTGCCAGCAGCTCGGACAGGGTGACTGGAAACACCATATATTTT. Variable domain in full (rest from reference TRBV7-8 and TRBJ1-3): GAGVSQSPRYKVAKRGQDVALRCDPISGHVSLFWYQQALGQGPEFLTYFQNEAQLDKSGLPSDRFFAERPEGSVSTLKIQRTQQEDSAVYLCASSSDRVTGNTIYFGEGSWLTVV.

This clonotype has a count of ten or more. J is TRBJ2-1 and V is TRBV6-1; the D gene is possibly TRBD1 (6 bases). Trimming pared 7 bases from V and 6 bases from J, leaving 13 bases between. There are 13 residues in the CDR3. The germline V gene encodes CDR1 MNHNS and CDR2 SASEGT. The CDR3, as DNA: TGTGCCAGCAAACTCACAGGGATCAATGAGCAGTTCTTC. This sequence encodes CASKLTGINEQFF.

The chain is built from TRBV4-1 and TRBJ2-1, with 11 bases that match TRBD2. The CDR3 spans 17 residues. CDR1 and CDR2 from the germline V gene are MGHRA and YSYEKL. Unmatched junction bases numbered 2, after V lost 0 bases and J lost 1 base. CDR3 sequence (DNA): TGCGCCAGCAGCCAAGAACTAGCGGGAGAGTCCTACAATGAGCAGTTCTTC. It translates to CASSQELAGESYNEQFF.

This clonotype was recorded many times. The CDR3 DNA follows: TGTGCCAGCAGTTTAGCGTCGAGCGGGGGAGATACGCAGTATTTT. Translation: CASSLASSGGDTQYF. The rearrangement links TRBV12-3 or TRBV12-4 to TRBJ2-3; 8 bases match TRBD2. The length of the CDR3 is 15 residues. J lost 5 bases, V lost 0 bases, and 4 bases had no gene match.

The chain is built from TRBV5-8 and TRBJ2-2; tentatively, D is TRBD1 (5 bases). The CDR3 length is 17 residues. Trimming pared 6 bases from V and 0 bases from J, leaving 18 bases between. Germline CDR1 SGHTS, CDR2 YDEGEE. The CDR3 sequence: CASKWGYITTNTGELFF. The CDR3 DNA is TGTGCCAGCAAATGGGGCTACATAACCACGAACACCGGGGAGCTGTTTTTT.

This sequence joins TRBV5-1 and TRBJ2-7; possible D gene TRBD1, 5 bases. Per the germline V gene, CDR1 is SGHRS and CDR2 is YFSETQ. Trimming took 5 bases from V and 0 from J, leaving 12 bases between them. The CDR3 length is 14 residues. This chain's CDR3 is CASRLGPTSYEQYF. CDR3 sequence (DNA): TGCGCCAGCAGGCTGGGGCCAACCTCCTACGAGCAGTACTTC.

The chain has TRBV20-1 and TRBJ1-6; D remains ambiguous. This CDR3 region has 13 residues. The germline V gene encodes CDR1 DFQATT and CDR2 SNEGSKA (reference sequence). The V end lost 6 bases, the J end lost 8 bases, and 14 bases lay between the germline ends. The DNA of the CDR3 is TGCAGTGCCCGCGGGCCACCTTATTCACCCCTCCACTTT. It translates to CSARGPPYSPLHF.

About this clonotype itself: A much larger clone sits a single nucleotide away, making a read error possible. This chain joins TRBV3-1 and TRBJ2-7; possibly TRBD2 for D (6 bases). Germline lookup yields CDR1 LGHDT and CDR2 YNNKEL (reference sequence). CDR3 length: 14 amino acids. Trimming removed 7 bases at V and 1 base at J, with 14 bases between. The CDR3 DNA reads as TGTGCCAGCAAGAAAGGCGGGGCTTCCTACGAGCAGTACTTC. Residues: CASKKGGASYEQYF.

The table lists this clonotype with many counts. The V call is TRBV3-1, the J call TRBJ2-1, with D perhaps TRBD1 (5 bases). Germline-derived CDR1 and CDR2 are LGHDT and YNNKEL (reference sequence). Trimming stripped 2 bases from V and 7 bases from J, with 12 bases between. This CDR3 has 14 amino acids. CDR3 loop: CASSQRGAGNEQFF. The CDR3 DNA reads TGTGCCAGCAGCCAAAGGGGCGCTGGGAATGAGCAGTTCTTC.

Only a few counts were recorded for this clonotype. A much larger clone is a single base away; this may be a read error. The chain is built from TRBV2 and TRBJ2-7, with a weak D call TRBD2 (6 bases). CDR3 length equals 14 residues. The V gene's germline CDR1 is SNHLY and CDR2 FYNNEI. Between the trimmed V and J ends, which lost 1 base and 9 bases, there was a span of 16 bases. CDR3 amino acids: CASSEVHRRGGQYF. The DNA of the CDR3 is TGTGCCAGCAGTGAAGTCCACAGGAGGGGCGGGCAGTACTTC.

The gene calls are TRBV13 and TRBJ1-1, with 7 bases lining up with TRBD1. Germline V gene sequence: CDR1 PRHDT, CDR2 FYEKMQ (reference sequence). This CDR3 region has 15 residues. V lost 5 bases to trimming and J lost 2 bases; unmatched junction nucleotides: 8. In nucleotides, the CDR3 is TGTGCCAGCAGCCCGGGCGGACAGGCCAACACTGAAGCTTTCTTT. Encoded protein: CASSPGGQANTEAFF.

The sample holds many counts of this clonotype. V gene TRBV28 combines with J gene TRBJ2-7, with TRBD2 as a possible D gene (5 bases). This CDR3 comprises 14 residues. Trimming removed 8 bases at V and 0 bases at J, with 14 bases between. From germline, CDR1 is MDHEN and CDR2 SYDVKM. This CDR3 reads CASYERGPSYEQYF. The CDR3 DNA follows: TGTGCCAGCTACGAAAGAGGGCCCTCCTACGAGCAGTACTTC.

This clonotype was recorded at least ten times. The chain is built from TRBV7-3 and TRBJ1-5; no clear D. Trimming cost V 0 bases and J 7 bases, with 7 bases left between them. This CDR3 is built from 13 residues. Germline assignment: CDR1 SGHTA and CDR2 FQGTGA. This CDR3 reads CASSLTSGQPQHF. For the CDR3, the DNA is TGTGCCAGCAGCTTAACGTCGGGGCAGCCCCAGCATTTT.

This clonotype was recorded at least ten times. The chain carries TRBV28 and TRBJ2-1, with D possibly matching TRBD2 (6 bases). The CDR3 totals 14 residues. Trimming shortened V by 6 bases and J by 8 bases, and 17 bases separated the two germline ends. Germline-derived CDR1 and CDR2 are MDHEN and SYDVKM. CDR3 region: CASSFIRPGDEQFF. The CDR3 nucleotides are TGTGCCAGCAGCTTTATACGACCGGGAGATGAGCAGTTCTTC.

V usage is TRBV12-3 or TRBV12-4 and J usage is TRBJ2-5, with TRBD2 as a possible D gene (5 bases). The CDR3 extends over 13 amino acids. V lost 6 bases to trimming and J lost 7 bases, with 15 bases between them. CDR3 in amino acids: CASSPLYRGTQYF. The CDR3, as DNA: TGTGCCAGCAGCCCTCTTTATCGGGGGACCCAGTACTTC.

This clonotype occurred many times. For the CDR3, the DNA is TGCGCCAGCAGCCCGGAAGGGGGTAGCAATCAGCCCCAGCATTTT. Translated: CASSPEGGSNQPQHF. The V and J genes are TRBV5-1 and TRBJ1-5; weak D call: TRBD1 (6 bases). V dropped 4 bases and J dropped 0 bases, with 11 bases sitting between them. This CDR3 has 15 residues. Looked up from germline, CDR1 is SGHRS and CDR2 is YFSETQ.

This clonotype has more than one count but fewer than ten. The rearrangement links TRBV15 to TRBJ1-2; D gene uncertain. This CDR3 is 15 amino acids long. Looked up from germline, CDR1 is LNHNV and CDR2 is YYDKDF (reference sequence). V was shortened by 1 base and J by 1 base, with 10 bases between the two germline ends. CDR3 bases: TGTGCCACCAGCAGAGTATTGGAGGGTAACTATGGCTACACCTTC. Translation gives CATSRVLEGNYGYTF.

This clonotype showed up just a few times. CDR3 coding DNA: TGTGCCAGTAGTATAGACAGACGACCCAATCAGCCCCAGCATTTT. This sequence encodes CASSIDRRPNQPQHF. The J gene is TRBJ1-5, the V gene TRBV19; the D is unclear. Deletions cut 0 bases from V and 3 bases from J, with 9 bases between. Germline CDR1 and CDR2: LNHDA and SQIVND (reference sequence). The CDR3 has 15 amino acids.

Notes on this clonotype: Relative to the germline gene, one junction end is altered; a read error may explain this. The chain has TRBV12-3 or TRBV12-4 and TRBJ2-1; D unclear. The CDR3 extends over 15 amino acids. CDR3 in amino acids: CASGLGLSSYNEQFF. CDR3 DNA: TGTGCCAGCGGTTTGGGTCTTAGCTCCTACAATGAGCAGTTCTTC.

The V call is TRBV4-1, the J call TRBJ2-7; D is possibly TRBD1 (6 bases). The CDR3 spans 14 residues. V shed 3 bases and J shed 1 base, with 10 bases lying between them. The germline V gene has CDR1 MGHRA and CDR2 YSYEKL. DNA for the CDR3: TGCGCCAGCAGCCATGGCAGGGGTTCCTACGAGCAGTACTTC. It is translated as CASSHGRGSYEQYF.

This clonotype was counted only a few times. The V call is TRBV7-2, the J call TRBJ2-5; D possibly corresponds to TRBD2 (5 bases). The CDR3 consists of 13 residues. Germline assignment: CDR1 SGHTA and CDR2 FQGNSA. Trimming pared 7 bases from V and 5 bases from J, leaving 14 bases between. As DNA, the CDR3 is TGTGCCAGCAACCCCCAGAGGGCTGAGACCCAGTACTTC. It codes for CASNPQRAETQYF.

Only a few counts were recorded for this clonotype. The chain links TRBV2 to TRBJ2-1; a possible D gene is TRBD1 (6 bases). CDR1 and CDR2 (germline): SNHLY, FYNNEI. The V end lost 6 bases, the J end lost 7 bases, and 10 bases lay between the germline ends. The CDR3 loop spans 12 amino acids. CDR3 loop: CASRQRGNEQFF. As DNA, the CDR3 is TGTGCCAGCAGGCAAAGGGGGAATGAGCAGTTCTTC.

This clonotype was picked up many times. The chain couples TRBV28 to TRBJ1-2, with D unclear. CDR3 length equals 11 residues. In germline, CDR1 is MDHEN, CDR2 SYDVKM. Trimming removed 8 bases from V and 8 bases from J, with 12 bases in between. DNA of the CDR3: TGTGCCAGCGGATGGGGATTAGGCTACACCTTC. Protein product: CASGWGLGYTF.

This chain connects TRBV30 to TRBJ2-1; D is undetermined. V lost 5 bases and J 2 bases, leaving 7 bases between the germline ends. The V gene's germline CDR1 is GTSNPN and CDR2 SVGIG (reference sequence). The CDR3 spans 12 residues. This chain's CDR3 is CAWAFTYNEQFF. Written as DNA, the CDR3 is TGTGCCTGGGCCTTTACCTACAATGAGCAGTTCTTC.